Below are 4 T cell receptor beta chains sequenced from a single sample in a study of T cell repertoires in cytomegalovirus infection. These TCRs' antigens remain unknown. TCRdb reprocessed the reads with MiXCR, giving one entry per CDR3 protein. The data contain hundreds of thousands of distinct CDR3 sequences, less than 35% of them singletons. The specimen was cultured CD8+ T cells from PBMCs, collected from culture after CMV antigen stimulation. Receptors were obtained from a human donor in good health (CMV status not recorded). Some clones in this sample may be carry-over from other donors' samples.

The rearrangement joins TRBV12-3 or TRBV12-4 to TRBJ2-3; the match to TRBD2 covers 10 bases. V gave up 4 bases and J gave up 2 bases; unmatched junction bases: 6. The CDR3 runs to 16 residues. In DNA, the CDR3 is TGTGCCAGCAGTTCCCTCCTAGCGGGGGACACAGATACGCAGTATTTT. Its translation is CASSSLLAGDTDTQYF.

This rearrangement joins TRBV6-2 or TRBV6-3 to TRBJ2-7; a weak D match, TRBD1 (6 bases). Germline V CDR1 and CDR2: MNHEY, SVGEGT. The CDR3 loop spans 14 amino acids. V shed 2 bases and J shed 2 bases, with 10 bases lying between them. The chain's CDR3 is CASSYTDSTYEQYV. In nucleotides, the CDR3 is TGTGCCAGCAGTTACACGGACAGTACCTACGAGCAGTACGTC.

The chain has TRBV9 and TRBJ2-5, with 8 bases aligning to TRBD2. The trim removed 2 bases at V and 6 bases at J, leaving 6 bases unmatched. The CDR3 runs 14 residues. The V gene's germline CDR1 is SGDLS and CDR2 YYNGEE. The CDR3 coding sequence is TGTGCCAGCAGCGTGGGGACTAGTGAAAAGACCCAGTACTTC. Translating it yields CASSVGTSEKTQYF.

CDR3 DNA: TGTGCCAGCAGCCAAGAATCTCCGAACACCATATATTTT. It codes for CASSQESPNTIYF. V usage is TRBV14 and J usage is TRBJ1-3; D uncertain. V lost 0 bases to trimming and J lost 7 bases, with 7 bases between them. CDR1 SGHDN and CDR2 FVKESK come from the germline V gene. The CDR3 spans 13 residues. The whole variable domain, remainder taken from reference TRBV14 and TRBJ1-3, is EAGVTQFPSHSVIEKGQTVTLRCDPISGHDNLYWYRRVMGKEIKFLLHFVKESKQDESGMPNNRFLAERTGGTYSTLKVQPAELEDSGVYFCASSQESPNTIYFGEGSWLTVV.